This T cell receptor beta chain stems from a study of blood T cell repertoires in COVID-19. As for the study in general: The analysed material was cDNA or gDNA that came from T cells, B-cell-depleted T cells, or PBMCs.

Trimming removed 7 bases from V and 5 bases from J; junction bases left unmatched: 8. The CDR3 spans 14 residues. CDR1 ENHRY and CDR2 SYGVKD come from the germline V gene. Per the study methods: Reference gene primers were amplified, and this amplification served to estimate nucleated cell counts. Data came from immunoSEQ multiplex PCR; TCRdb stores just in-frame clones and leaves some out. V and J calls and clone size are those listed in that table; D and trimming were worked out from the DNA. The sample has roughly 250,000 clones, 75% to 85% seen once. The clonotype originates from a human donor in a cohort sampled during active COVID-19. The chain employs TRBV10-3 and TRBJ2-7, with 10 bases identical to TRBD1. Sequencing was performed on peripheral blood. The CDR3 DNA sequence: TGTGCCATCACAGCGGGACAGGGGAAAAACGAGCAGTACTTC. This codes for CAITAGQGKNEQYF.